The 26 T cell receptor beta chains given below trace back to one sample, sequenced in a study of T cell responses to AZD1222 COVID-19 vaccine. TCRdb's copy holds only in-frame clones and misses some; the assay was immunoSEQ multiplex PCR. Among 80,000 to 100,000 clones listed, more than 90% were seen once. The specimen comprised peripheral blood, sampled on day 0 of AZD1222 vaccination. Receptor source: an adult in good health.

V usage is TRBV6-4 and J usage is TRBJ1-1; D perhaps matches TRBD1 (5 bases). This CDR3 contains 13 residues. Trimming stripped 2 bases from V and 4 bases from J, with 8 bases between. Per the germline V gene, CDR1 is MRHNA and CDR2 is SNTAGT. CDR3 region: CASSDMGGTEAFF. CDR3 sequence (DNA): TGTGCCAGCAGTGACATGGGGGGCACTGAAGCTTTCTTT.

The chain carries TRBV20-1 and TRBJ1-2, with TRBD1 as a possible D gene (6 bases). The CDR3 is made up of 14 amino acids. The germline gives CDR1 DFQATT, CDR2 SNEGSKA (reference sequence). V shed 3 bases and J shed 4 bases, with 15 bases lying between them. This CDR3 is CSASNARGSYGYTF. CDR3 in DNA: TGCAGTGCTAGTAATGCCAGGGGTTCCTATGGCTACACCTTC.

The rearrangement links TRBV30 to TRBJ1-3, with D tentatively TRBD1 (5 bases). V was shortened by 2 bases and J by 3 bases, with 14 bases between the two germline ends. Germline V gene lookup returns CDR1 GTSNPN and CDR2 SVGIG (reference sequence). This CDR3 is 15 amino acids long. CDR3 coding DNA: TGTGCCTGGAGTCCGCAGCGGCAGGGTGGAAACACCATATATTTT. It specifies CAWSPQRQGGNTIYF.

As DNA, the CDR3 is TGTGCCAGTAGTATACCACCGGGGGAAGCTTTCTTT. Encoded protein: CASSIPPGEAFF. The chain recombines TRBV19 with TRBJ1-1; the D is unclear. The length of the CDR3 is 12 residues. Germline V gene data show CDR1 as LNHDA and CDR2 as SQIVND (reference sequence). V was cut by 2 bases and J by 8 bases, with 9 bases left in between.

The chain recombines TRBV12-3 or TRBV12-4 with TRBJ2-7; tentative D call: TRBD1 (7 bases). This CDR3 is built from 13 residues. Deletions cut 5 bases from V and 6 bases from J, with 14 bases between. The CDR3 loop is CASSGRQGGEQYF. In nucleotides, the CDR3 is TGTGCCAGCAGTGGGCGACAGGGAGGCGAGCAGTACTTC.

This clone was counted between two and nine times. Germline is not matched at one junction end, which may reflect a read error. This rearrangement joins TRBV28 to TRBJ2-5, with TRBD1 matching over 8 bases. CDR3 length equals 10 residues. Germline-derived CDR1 and CDR2 are MDHEN and SYDVKM. The CDR3 DNA reads TGTGCCAGCAGGGGACAGGCAACCCACTTC. Amino acids: CASRGQATHF.

The chain recombines TRBV6-5 with TRBJ1-5; D is undetermined. The CDR3 has 14 residues. Germline assignment: CDR1 MNHEY and CDR2 SVGAGI. The V and J ends lost 8 bases and 6 bases respectively, with 17 bases between them. This chain's CDR3 is CASGSTTLSQPQHF. The CDR3 coding sequence is TGTGCCAGCGGTTCGACAACCTTGTCTCAGCCCCAGCATTTT.

This rearrangement joins TRBV7-2 to TRBJ1-5; maybe TRBD1 (6 bases). The ends were cut back, 4 bases at V and 5 bases at J, with 12 bases in the middle. Germline V lookup: CDR1 SGHTA, CDR2 FQGNSA. The CDR3 covers 14 residues. Here the CDR3 DNA reads TGTGCCAGCAGCTCCCGCGGGGGCGATCAGCCCCAGCATTTT. Protein sequence: CASSSRGGDQPQHF.

The V call is TRBV19, the J call TRBJ2-1; possible D gene TRBD2, 6 bases. V dropped 5 bases and J dropped 6 bases, with 14 bases sitting between them. The CDR3 sequence is 14 residues long. Germline lookup yields CDR1 LNHDA and CDR2 SQIVND (reference sequence). DNA of the CDR3: TGTGCCAGTAGTCCCCGGGGCGGGACCAATGAGCAGTTCTTC. Translating gives CASSPRGGTNEQFF.

The V call is TRBV19, the J call TRBJ2-1; the D gene is possibly TRBD2 (7 bases). Germline V gene lookup returns CDR1 LNHDA and CDR2 SQIVND (reference sequence). This CDR3 has 12 amino acids. The germline V and J ends were trimmed by 7 bases and 12 bases, with 16 bases remaining between them. Here the CDR3 reads CASTPGGGGQFF. Here the CDR3 DNA reads TGTGCCAGTACCCCCGGGGGAGGGGGGCAGTTCTTC.

The chain joins TRBV7-2 to TRBJ1-1, with 9 nucleotides matching TRBD1. CDR1 is SGHTA, CDR2 FQGNSA, per germline. CDR3 length: 14 amino acids. Trimming removed 0 bases from V and 4 bases from J; junction bases left unmatched: 0. CDR3 in amino acids: CASSLATGGTEAFF. The CDR3 coding sequence is TGTGCCAGCAGCTTAGCGACAGGGGGCACTGAAGCTTTCTTT. The full variable domain, completed using reference TRBV7-2 and TRBJ1-1, is GAGVSQSPSNKVTEKGKDVELRCDPISGHTALYWYRQSLGQGLEFLIYFQGNSAPDKSGLPSDRFSAERTGGSVSTLTIQRTQQEDSAVYLCASSLATGGTEAFFGQGTRLTVV.

The chain has TRBV30 and TRBJ2-5; D gene ambiguous. V gave up 1 base and J gave up 4 bases, with 7 bases separating them. Germline CDR1 reads GTSNPN; CDR2 reads SVGIG (reference sequence). The CDR3 spans 12 residues. The chain's CDR3 is CAWSGPIETQYF. The CDR3 bases are TGTGCCTGGAGTGGACCGATAGAGACCCAGTACTTC.

The chain employs TRBV28 and TRBJ2-7, with D perhaps TRBD1 (5 bases). The CDR3 runs 14 residues. Trimming cost V 3 bases and J 4 bases, with 13 bases left between them. The V gene's germline CDR1 is MDHEN and CDR2 SYDVKM. As DNA, the CDR3 is TGTGCCAGCAGTTTCATCCAGGGTAGATACGAGCAGTACTTC. Translation: CASSFIQGRYEQYF. Full variable domain (rest looked up from reference TRBV28 and TRBJ2-7): DVKVTQSSRYLVKRTGEKVFLECVQDMDHENMFWYRQDPGLGLRLIYFSYDVKMKEKGDIPEGYSVSREKKERFSLILESASTNQTSMYLCASSFIQGRYEQYFGPGTRLTVT.

The genes are TRBV9 and TRBJ1-2, with D perhaps matching TRBD1 (6 bases). The CDR3 is 15 amino acids. The germline V gene encodes CDR1 SGDLS and CDR2 YYNGEE. The germline V and J ends were trimmed by 0 bases and 0 bases, with 9 bases remaining between them. The chain's CDR3 is CASSVGGQTNYGYTF. The CDR3 coding sequence is TGTGCCAGCAGCGTAGGAGGACAGACTAACTATGGCTACACCTTC.

The chain couples TRBV5-6 to TRBJ2-7, with 7 bases fitting TRBD1. The CDR3 spans 13 residues. Looked up from germline, CDR1 is SGHDT and CDR2 is YYEEEE. Unmatched junction bases numbered 4, after V lost 4 bases and J lost 3 bases. The DNA for the CDR3 is TGTGCCAGCAGCCCGGGACAGATCTACGAGCAGTACTTC. It yields the protein CASSPGQIYEQYF. The whole variable domain, remainder taken from reference TRBV5-6 and TRBJ2-7, is DAGVTQSPTHLIKTRGQQVTLRCSPKSGHDTVSWYQQALGQGPQFIFQYYEEEERQRGNFPDRFSGHQFPNYSSELNVNALLLGDSALYLCASSPGQIYEQYFGPGTRLTVT.

The chain uses TRBV29-1 and TRBJ2-3; 7 nucleotides align to TRBD2. Per germline, CDR1 SQVTM and CDR2 ANQGSEA. The CDR3 sequence is 15 residues long. V lost 1 base, J lost 4 bases, and 8 bases stayed unmatched. CDR3 region: CSVEGLAVGSDTQYF. CDR3 DNA: TGCAGCGTTGAAGGGCTAGCGGTCGGGTCAGATACGCAGTATTTT.

This clone was seen a single time. V is TRBV19 and J is TRBJ1-3; TRBD1 matches 8 bases. The CDR3 covers 14 residues. V lost 6 bases, J lost 10 bases, and 11 bases stayed unmatched. The germline V gene has CDR1 LNHDA and CDR2 SQIVND (reference sequence). The CDR3 DNA reads TGTGCCAGTAGGATCGACGGACAGGGCCTGACCATATATTTT. The encoded protein is CASRIDGQGLTIYF.

This clone was counted once. Relative to the germline gene, one junction end is altered; a read error may explain this. The chain carries TRBV7-7 and TRBJ2-2; D call uncertain. This CDR3 has 12 residues. Germline CDR1 reads SSHAT; CDR2 reads FNYEAQ (reference sequence). The CDR3 DNA follows: TGTGCTAGCAGCTTAGACACCGGGGAGCTGTTTTTT. It translates to CASSLDTGELFF.

The chain combines TRBV24-1 with TRBJ2-7, with D possibly matching TRBD1 (6 bases). Trimming shortened V by 2 bases and J by 2 bases, and 15 bases separated the two germline ends. The CDR3 is made up of 16 amino acids. Germline CDR1 is KGHDR and CDR2 is SFDVKD. The CDR3 protein is CATSDSRTDSPYEQYF. The CDR3 nucleotides read TGTGCCACCAGTGATTCTAGGACAGATTCCCCCTACGAGCAGTACTTC.

The V call is TRBV25-1, the J call TRBJ2-7, with D possibly matching TRBD1 (6 bases). Trimming shortened V by 3 bases and J by 2 bases, and 14 bases separated the two germline ends. Germline assignment: CDR1 MGHDK and CDR2 SYGVNS. The CDR3 extends over 15 amino acids. In DNA form, the CDR3 reads TGTGCCAGCAGTGATCACCGGGACAAGCCCTACGAGCAGTACTTC. Translation gives CASSDHRDKPYEQYF.

The chain recombines TRBV11-3 with TRBJ1-1, with TRBD1 matching 9 bases. With 7 bases clipped from V and 5 bases from J, the junction kept 8 bases outside the gene matches. Germline values: CDR1 SGHNT, CDR2 YENEEA. The CDR3 has 14 amino acids. CDR3 DNA sequence: TGTGCCAGCAAGAACGGACAGGGGAGTACTGAAGCTTTCTTT. Translation: CASKNGQGSTEAFF.

The chain combines TRBV24-1 with TRBJ1-2, with 8 bases identical to TRBD1. Germline V lookup: CDR1 KGHDR, CDR2 SFDVKD. V was pared by 2 bases and J by 8 bases, with 6 bases of the junction left unmatched. The CDR3 spans 14 residues. The CDR3 sequence is CATSDSWTGQGYTF. The CDR3 bases are TGTGCCACCAGTGATTCATGGACAGGGCAAGGCTACACCTTC.

The CDR3 region is CASSLSSGGSSYEQYF. CDR3 in DNA: TGTGCCAGCAGTTTATCTAGCGGGGGAAGCTCCTACGAGCAGTACTTC. The V and J genes are TRBV27 and TRBJ2-7, with TRBD2 matching 9 bases. V was pared by 0 bases and J by 0 bases, with 3 bases of the junction left unmatched. This CDR3 is 16 amino acids long. CDR1 and CDR2 (germline): MNHEY, SMNVEV (reference sequence).

The V call is TRBV7-3, the J call TRBJ2-2; possible D gene TRBD2, 6 bases. Germline-derived CDR1 and CDR2 are SGHTA and FQGTGA. CDR3 length: 14 amino acids. Trimming took 5 bases from V and 2 from J, leaving 9 bases between them. In nucleotides, the CDR3 is TGTGCCAGCAGCCGGGACTTTAACACCGGGGAGCTGTTTTTT. It encodes CASSRDFNTGELFF.

The chain has TRBV18 and TRBJ2-6; tentatively, D is TRBD1 or TRBD2 (5 bases each). V was cut by 2 bases and J by 2 bases, with 7 bases left in between. There are 15 residues in the CDR3. Germline CDR1 reads KGHSH; CDR2 reads LQKENI. CDR3 in amino acids: CASSPGGTGANVLTF. CDR3 bases: TGTGCCAGCTCACCAGGGGGTACTGGGGCCAACGTCCTGACTTTC. Full variable domain (missing parts from reference TRBV18 and TRBJ2-6): NAGVMQNPRHLVRRRGQEARLRCSPMKGHSHVYWYRQLPEEGLKFMVYLQKENIIDESGMPKERFSAEFPKEGPSILRIQQVVRGDSAAYFCASSPGGTGANVLTFGAGSRLTVL.

V usage is TRBV9 and J usage is TRBJ2-2; D may be TRBD1 (5 bases). The V end was cut by 4 bases, the J end by 6 bases, with 7 bases between. CDR1 is SGDLS, CDR2 YYNGEE, per germline. The CDR3 runs 12 residues. The chain's CDR3 is CASSHRSGELFF. DNA for the CDR3: TGTGCCAGCAGCCACAGGTCCGGGGAGCTGTTTTTT.